This T cell receptor beta chain was retrieved from a study of blood T cell repertoires in COVID-19. Study as a whole: Researchers got acute and convalescent COVID-19 samples from the United States, Italy and Spain. From T cells, B-cell-depleted T cells, or PBMCs came the material, which was cDNA or gDNA.

Followed longitudinally, the Seattle patients had been enrolled during active infection. The repertoire was sequenced with immunoSEQ multiplex PCR; TCRdb's copy has only in-frame clones and lacks some. The sample has tens of thousands of clones, roughly 74% seen once. Sequencing was done on a sample of peripheral blood. The TCR was taken from a man in his 70s with COVID-19, enrolled during active disease.

The CDR3: CASSQGRTGSLTLAGANVLTF. In DNA form, the CDR3 reads TGCGCCAGCAGCCAAGGAAGGACAGGGAGTTTGACGCTAGCTGGGGCCAACGTCCTGACTTTC. The rearrangement joins TRBV4-3 to TRBJ2-6; 8 nucleotides align to TRBD1. The V gene end was trimmed by 1 base and the J gene end by 2 bases; junction bases not matched to a gene: 16. CDR3 length equals 21 residues. The germline CDR1 and CDR2 sequences are LGHNA and YSLEER.